This T cell receptor beta chain was found in a study of blood T cell repertoires in COVID-19. Overall study context: Sites in the United States, Italy and Spain provided acute and convalescent COVID-19 samples.

Original processing methods: Counts of nucleated cells, estimated from reference gene primer amplification, were obtained. Libraries were prepared by immunoSEQ multiplex PCR; TCRdb keeps only in-frame clonotypes and omits some of them. V and J calls plus clone size are reproduced from that table; the DNA served to infer D and trimming. The repertoire holds 210,000 or so clones, about 90% seen once, with under 1.5% in the top ten. CDR3 length equals 18 residues. The germline V gene has CDR1 LNHDA and CDR2 SQIVND (reference sequence). Trimming shortened V by 2 bases and J by 3 bases, and 17 bases separated the two germline ends.

The V and J genes are TRBV19 and TRBJ2-6, with a tentative D call TRBD2 (7 bases). The receptor was isolated from a man in his thirties or forties with acute or convalescent COVID-19. The sample taken for sequencing was peripheral blood. The CDR3 region has the DNA TGTGCCAGTAGTATAATCCTCGGGGGGCTGGATGGGGCCAACGTCCTGACTTTC. This codes for CASSIILGGLDGANVLTF.